The source of this T cell receptor beta chain is a study of technical replicates of blood from several donors. J gave up 2 bases and V 5 bases, and 9 bases lay outside the gene matches. There are 15 residues in the CDR3. The protocol was immunoSEQ multiplex PCR, while the TCRdb copy is restricted to in-frame clones and leaves out a portion. Among about 84,000 clones, 95% to 98% were seen once, and the ten largest hold around 0.15%. The V gene is TRBV5-3, the J gene TRBJ2-7, with 8 bases lining up with TRBD1. TRBV5-3 is an ORF; its function is uncertain. The sample comprised T cells isolated from PBMCs. This receptor was identified in a human donor in good health. CDR3 bases: TGTGCCAGAAGAACGCCGGGACAGGAGACCTACGAGCAGTACTTC. This codes for CARRTPGQETYEQYF.